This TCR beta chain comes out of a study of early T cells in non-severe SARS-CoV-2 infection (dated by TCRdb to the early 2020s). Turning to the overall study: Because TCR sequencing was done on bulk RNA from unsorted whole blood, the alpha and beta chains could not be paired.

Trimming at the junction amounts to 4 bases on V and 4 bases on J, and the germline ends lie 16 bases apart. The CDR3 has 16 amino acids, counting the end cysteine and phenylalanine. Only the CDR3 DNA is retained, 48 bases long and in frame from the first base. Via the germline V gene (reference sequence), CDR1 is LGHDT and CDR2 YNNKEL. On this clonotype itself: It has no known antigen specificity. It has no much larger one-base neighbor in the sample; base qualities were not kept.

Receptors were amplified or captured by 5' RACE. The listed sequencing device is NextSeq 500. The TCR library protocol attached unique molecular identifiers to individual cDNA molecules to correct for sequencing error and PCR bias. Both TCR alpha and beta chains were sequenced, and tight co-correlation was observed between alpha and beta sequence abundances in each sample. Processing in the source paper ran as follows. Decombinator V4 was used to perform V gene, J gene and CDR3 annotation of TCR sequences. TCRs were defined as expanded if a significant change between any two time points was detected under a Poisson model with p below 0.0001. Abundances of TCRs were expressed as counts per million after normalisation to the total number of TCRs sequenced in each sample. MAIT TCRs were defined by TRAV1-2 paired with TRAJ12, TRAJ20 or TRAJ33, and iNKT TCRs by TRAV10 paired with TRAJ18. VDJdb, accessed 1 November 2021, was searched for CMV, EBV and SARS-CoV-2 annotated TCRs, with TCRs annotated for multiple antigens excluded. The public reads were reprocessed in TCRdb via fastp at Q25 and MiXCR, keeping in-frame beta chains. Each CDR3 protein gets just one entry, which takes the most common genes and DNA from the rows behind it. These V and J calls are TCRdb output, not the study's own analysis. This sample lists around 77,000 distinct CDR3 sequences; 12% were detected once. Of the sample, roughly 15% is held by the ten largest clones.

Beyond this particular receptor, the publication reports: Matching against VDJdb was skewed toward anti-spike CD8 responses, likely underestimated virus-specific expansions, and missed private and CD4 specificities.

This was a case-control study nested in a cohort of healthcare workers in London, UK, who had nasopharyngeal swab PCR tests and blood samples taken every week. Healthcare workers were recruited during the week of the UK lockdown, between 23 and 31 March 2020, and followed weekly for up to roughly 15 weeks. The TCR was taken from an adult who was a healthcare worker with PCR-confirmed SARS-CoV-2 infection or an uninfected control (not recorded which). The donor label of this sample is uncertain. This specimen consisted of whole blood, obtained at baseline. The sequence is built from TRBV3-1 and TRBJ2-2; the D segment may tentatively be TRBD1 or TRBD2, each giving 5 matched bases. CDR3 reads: CASSRQRTQGTGELFF. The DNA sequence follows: TGTGCCAGCAGCCGACAGCGGACCCAAGGCACCGGGGAGCTGTTTTTT.